Included here is one TCR beta chain sequence, with context. This entry belongs to a study of blood T cell repertoires in COVID-19. Background on the study: Both acute and convalescent COVID-19 samples were obtained from the United States, Italy and Spain.

Using immunoSEQ multiplex PCR, the repertoire was profiled, and TCRdb retains in-frame clones only, with some absent. The sample carries about 280,000 clones, approximately 86% recorded once. The germline CDR1 and CDR2 sequences are SGHRS and YFSETQ. V was trimmed by 0 bases and J by 4 bases, leaving 17 bases between them. The CDR3 covers 17 residues. One Seattle source followed patients from active infection through their disease course. This clonotype originated in a woman between 65 and 79 years old with COVID-19, enrolled during active disease. The chain has TRBV5-1 and TRBJ1-3; TRBD1 is a possible D gene (5 bases). The specimen sequenced was peripheral blood. CDR3 loop: CASSLAPTVAPGNTIYF. DNA of the CDR3: TGCGCCAGCAGCTTGGCCCCGACAGTCGCCCCCGGAAACACCATATATTTT.